In this sample, the clone carrying this TCR beta chain turned up many times. This CDR3 has 14 amino acids. V was shortened by 0 bases and J by 2 bases, with 11 bases between the two germline ends. The V gene's germline CDR1 is DFQATT and CDR2 SNEGSKA (reference sequence). The data stem from a study of T-cell reconstitution after alpha-beta-depleted transplantation in children. Unique molecular identifiers were incorporated into the prepared TCRbeta library. TCRdb re-analysed the PCR reads in MiXCR, keeping a single row per CDR3 protein. The profile shows 250,000 to 300,000 distinct CDR3 sequences, 10% of them singletons.

This receptor was taken from a boy younger than two with acute myeloid leukemia, due to receive a stem cell transplant. The V and J genes are TRBV20-1 and TRBJ2-7; the D gene is possibly TRBD1 (5 bases). This sample comprised PBMCs, obtained before TCRalphabeta/CD19-depleted stem cell transplant. This CDR3 reads CSARDATATYEQYF. The CDR3 nucleotides are TGCAGTGCTAGAGATGCGACAGCTACCTACGAGCAGTACTTC.